The clone carrying this T cell receptor (beta chain) was picked up a small number of times. The antigen remains undetermined. The data are from a study of cytomegalovirus exposure and HLA in healthy donors. Findings and limits, study-wide: Per a later analysis, 15,000 to 20,000 TCR beta sequences showed association with HLA alleles at 0.05 false discovery rate. Among the CMV-associated chains, three were confirmed in vitro as specific for CMV antigens. An Asian-associated ancestry cluster reportedly showed fewer N-insertions than the roughly 700-donor mean in a later analysis. In all likelihood, a cluster of highly shared sequence variants was a sequencing artifact.

CDR1 and CDR2 (germline): MGHRA, YSYEKL. CDR3 length equals 15 residues. V was clipped by 3 bases and J by 0 bases, with 12 bases between them. A multiplex PCR was run with 60 Vbeta primers and 13 Jbeta primers. The assay was immunoSEQ multiplex PCR, and TCRdb's table has in-frame clones only and misses some. The sample has about 200,000 clones, 70% to 85% seen once; the top ten hold about 0.094%. J is TRBJ2-7 and V is TRBV4-1, with D possibly TRBD2 on 6 matching bases. The sequence was obtained from a boy between 2 and 10 years old in good health and CMV-seronegative. Sequencing input: PBMCs. In DNA form, the CDR3 reads TGCGCCAGCAGCCATTCCCGGGGGAGCTCCTACGAGCAGTACTTC. Translating gives CASSHSRGSSYEQYF.